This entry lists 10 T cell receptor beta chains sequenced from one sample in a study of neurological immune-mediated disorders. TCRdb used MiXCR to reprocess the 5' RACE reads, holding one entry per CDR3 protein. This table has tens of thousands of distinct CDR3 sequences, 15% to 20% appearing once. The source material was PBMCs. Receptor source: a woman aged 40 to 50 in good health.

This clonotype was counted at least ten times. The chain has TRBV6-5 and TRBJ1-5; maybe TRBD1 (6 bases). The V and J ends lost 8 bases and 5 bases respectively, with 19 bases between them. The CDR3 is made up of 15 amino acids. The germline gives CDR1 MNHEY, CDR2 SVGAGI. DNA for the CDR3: TGTGCCAGCGGATCATTAGGGGGAGGCGATCAGCCCCAGCATTTT. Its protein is CASGSLGGGDQPQHF.

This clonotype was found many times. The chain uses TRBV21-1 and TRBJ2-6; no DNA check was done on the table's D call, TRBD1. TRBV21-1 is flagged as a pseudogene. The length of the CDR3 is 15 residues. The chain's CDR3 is CASSRQGTGANVLTF. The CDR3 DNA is TGTGCCAGCAGCAGACAGGGAACTGGGGCCAACGTCCTGACTTTC.

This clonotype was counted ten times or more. This chain's CDR3 is CASSLLAGESYNEQFF. The CDR3 DNA follows: TGTGCCAGCAGCCTCCTAGCGGGGGAGTCCTACAATGAGCAGTTCTTC. This chain uses TRBV3-1 with TRBJ2-1; 10 bases are a match to TRBD2. CDR3 length equals 16 residues. Germline V gives CDR1 LGHDT, CDR2 YNNKEL (reference sequence). V lost 4 bases, J lost 1 base, and 4 bases stayed unmatched.

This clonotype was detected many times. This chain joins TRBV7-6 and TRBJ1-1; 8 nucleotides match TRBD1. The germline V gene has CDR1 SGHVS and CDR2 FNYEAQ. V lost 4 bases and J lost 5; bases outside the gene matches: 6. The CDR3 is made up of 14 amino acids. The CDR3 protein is CASSSMDRETEAFF. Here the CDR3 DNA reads TGTGCCAGCAGCTCGATGGACAGGGAAACTGAAGCTTTCTTT.

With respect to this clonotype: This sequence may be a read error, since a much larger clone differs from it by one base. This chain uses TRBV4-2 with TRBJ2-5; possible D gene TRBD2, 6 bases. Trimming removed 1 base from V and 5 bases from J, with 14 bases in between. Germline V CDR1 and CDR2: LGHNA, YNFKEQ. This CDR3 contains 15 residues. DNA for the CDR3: TGTGCCAGCAGCCAAGCCGCCGGGACTCAGGAGACCCAGTACTTC. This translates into CASSQAAGTQETQYF.

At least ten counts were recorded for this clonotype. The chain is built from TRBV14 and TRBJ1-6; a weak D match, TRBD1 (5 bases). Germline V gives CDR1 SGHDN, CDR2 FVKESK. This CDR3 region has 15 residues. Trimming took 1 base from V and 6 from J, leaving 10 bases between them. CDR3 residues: CASSQVFGANSPLHF. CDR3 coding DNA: TGTGCCAGCAGCCAAGTTTTCGGGGCTAATTCACCCCTCCACTTT.

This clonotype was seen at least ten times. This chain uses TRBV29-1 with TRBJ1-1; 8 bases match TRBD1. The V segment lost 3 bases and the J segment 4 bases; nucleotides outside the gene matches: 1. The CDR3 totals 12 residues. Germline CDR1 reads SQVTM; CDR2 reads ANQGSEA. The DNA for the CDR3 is TGCAGCGTTGACAGGGGGCTCACTGAAGCTTTCTTT. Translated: CSVDRGLTEAFF.

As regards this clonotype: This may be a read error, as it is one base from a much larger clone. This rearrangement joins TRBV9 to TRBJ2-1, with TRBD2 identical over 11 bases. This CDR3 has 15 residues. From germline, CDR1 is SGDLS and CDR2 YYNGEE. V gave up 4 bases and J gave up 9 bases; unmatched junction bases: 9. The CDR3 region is CASSPSSGGSGEQFF. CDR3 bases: TGTGCCAGCAGCCCATCTAGCGGGGGGTCCGGTGAGCAGTTCTTC.

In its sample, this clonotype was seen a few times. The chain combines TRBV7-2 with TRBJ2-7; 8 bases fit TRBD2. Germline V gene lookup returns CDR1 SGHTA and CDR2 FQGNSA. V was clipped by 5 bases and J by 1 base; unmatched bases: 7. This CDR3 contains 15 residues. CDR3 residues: CASSRTGGPSYEQYF. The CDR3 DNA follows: TGTGCCAGCAGCCGAACGGGGGGGCCTTCCTACGAGCAGTACTTC.

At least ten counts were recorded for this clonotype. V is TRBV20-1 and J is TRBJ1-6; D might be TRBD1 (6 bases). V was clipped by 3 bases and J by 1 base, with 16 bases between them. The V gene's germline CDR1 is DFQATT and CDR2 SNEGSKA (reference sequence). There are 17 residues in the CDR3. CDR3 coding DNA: TGCAGTGCTAGGATTACAGGGCCAAGGTCCTATAATTCACCCCTCCACTTT. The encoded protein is CSARITGPRSYNSPLHF.